The 12 T cell receptor beta chains given below trace back to one sample, sequenced in a study of radiotherapy plus CTLA-4 blockade in lung cancer. Libraries were prepared by immunoSEQ multiplex PCR; TCRdb keeps only in-frame clonotypes and omits some of them. The sample carries tens of thousands of clones, 79% recorded once. Sequences were derived from peripheral blood, sampled from a patient treated with radiotherapy plus ipilimumab. The receptors stem from a human donor with non-small cell lung cancer who had a complete response to radiotherapy plus ipilimumab.

V is TRBV7-2 and J is TRBJ2-1; tentatively, D is TRBD2 (6 bases). The V and J ends lost 4 bases and 6 bases respectively, with 19 bases between them. CDR1 and CDR2 (germline): SGHTA, FQGNSA. This CDR3 has 16 residues. For the CDR3, the DNA is TGTGCCAGCAGCTATGCCGGGGCGGGATTCCTCAATGAGCAGTTCTTC. Its translation: CASSYAGAGFLNEQFF.

The chain combines TRBV30 with TRBJ2-3; 15 positions match TRBD2. Germline lookup yields CDR1 GTSNPN and CDR2 SVGIG (reference sequence). This CDR3 spans 16 amino acids. V was pared by 5 bases and J by 3 bases, with 6 bases of the junction left unmatched. In DNA, the CDR3 is TGTGCCTGGGGCCGGGGACTAGCGGGGGGTACAGATACGCAGTATTTT. Residues: CAWGRGLAGGTDTQYF. The full variable domain, with the rest looked up from reference TRBV30 and TRBJ2-3, is SQTIHQWPATLVQPVGSPLSLECTVEGTSNPNLYWYRQAAGRGLQLLFYSVGIGQISSEVPQNLSASRPQDRQFILSSKKLLLSDSGFYLCAWGRGLAGGTDTQYFGPGTRLTVL.

The chain combines TRBV9 with TRBJ1-1; possible D gene TRBD1, 6 bases. The CDR3 is 15 residues long. V lost 3 bases to trimming and J lost 1 base, with 13 bases between them. Germline V CDR1 and CDR2: SGDLS, YYNGEE. The CDR3 is CASSAGWGANTEAFF. The CDR3 region has the DNA TGTGCCAGCAGCGCGGGGTGGGGGGCGAACACTGAAGCTTTCTTT.

This chain connects TRBV29-1 to TRBJ1-5, with TRBD1 matching 7 bases. The CDR3 has 12 amino acids. V was pared by 4 bases and J by 7 bases, with 4 bases of the junction left unmatched. From germline, CDR1 is SQVTM and CDR2 ANQGSEA. The CDR3 loop reads CSVGGGGQPQHF. The CDR3 coding sequence is TGCAGCGTTGGAGGGGGCGGCCAGCCCCAGCATTTT.

This clone was found once. The CDR3 reads CASSLNLDTEAFF. In DNA form, the CDR3 reads TGTGCCAGCAGCTTAAACTTGGACACTGAAGCTTTCTTT. The rearrangement joins TRBV11-2 to TRBJ1-1; no firm D call. Germline V lookup: CDR1 SGHAT, CDR2 FQNNGV. The CDR3 consists of 13 residues. Trimming took 2 bases from V and 3 from J, leaving 7 bases between them.

This rearrangement joins TRBV9 to TRBJ1-1; 7 nucleotides match TRBD1. J gave up 4 bases and V 4 bases, and 7 bases lay outside the gene matches. CDR3 size: 14 residues. Germline V CDR1 and CDR2: SGDLS, YYNGEE. CDR3 in DNA: TGTGCCAGCAGCTCAAACAGGGGTGCCACTGAAGCTTTCTTT. Translating gives CASSSNRGATEAFF. Full variable domain (outside the CDR3, taken from reference TRBV9 and TRBJ1-1): DSGVTQTPKHLITATGQRVTLRCSPRSGDLSVYWYQQSLDQGLQFLIQYYNGEERAKGNILERFSAQQFPDLHSELNLSSLELGDSALYFCASSSNRGATEAFFGQGTRLTVV.

The chain employs TRBV30 and TRBJ1-6; possible D gene TRBD1, 5 bases. CDR3 size: 18 residues. Germline V gene sequence: CDR1 GTSNPN, CDR2 SVGIG (reference sequence). With 7 bases removed from V and 2 bases from J, the gap between germline ends came to 24 bases. The CDR3 DNA reads TGTGCCTCCATCGATATCCAGGGCTCTAGGACCTATAATTCACCCCTCCACTTT. Translated: CASIDIQGSRTYNSPLHF.

The genes are TRBV11-2 and TRBJ2-3, with 8 positions matching TRBD2. V dropped 5 bases and J dropped 6; count of bases not matched to a gene: 7. This CDR3 has 14 residues. Looked up from germline, CDR1 is SGHAT and CDR2 is FQNNGV. CDR3 bases: TGTGCCAGCAGCGAGGCAGCGGGAGTCGATACGCAGTATTTT. Translating it yields CASSEAAGVDTQYF. The whole variable domain, remainder taken from reference TRBV11-2 and TRBJ2-3, is EAGVAQSPRYKIIEKRQSVAFWCNPISGHATLYWYQQILGQGPKLLIQFQNNGVVDDSQLPKDRFSAERLKGVDSTLKIQPAKLEDSAVYLCASSEAAGVDTQYFGPGTRLTVL.

The genes are TRBV4-2 and TRBJ1-4, with D possibly being TRBD1 (5 bases). Germline CDR1 reads LGHNA; CDR2 reads YNFKEQ. V lost 4 bases to trimming and J lost 7 bases, with 16 bases between them. The CDR3 loop spans 15 amino acids. The CDR3 loop reads CASSRATEGLEKLFF. CDR3 coding DNA: TGTGCCAGCAGCCGGGCGACAGAAGGACTTGAAAAACTGTTTTTT.

The chain carries TRBV6-5 and TRBJ1-2, with TRBD1 as a possible D gene (5 bases). The CDR3 consists of 14 residues. Trimming shortened V by 2 bases and J by 7 bases, and 14 bases separated the two germline ends. CDR1 and CDR2 (germline): MNHEY, SVGAGI. In nucleotides, the CDR3 is TGTGCCAGCAGTTACCGCCGGGACGGCGCTGGCTACACCTTC. Translated, it gives CASSYRRDGAGYTF.

The chain is built from TRBV19 and TRBJ2-1; tentative D call: TRBD2 (6 bases). With 6 bases removed from V and 6 bases from J, the gap between germline ends came to 6 bases. The CDR3 covers 11 residues. CDR1 and CDR2 (germline): LNHDA, SQIVND (reference sequence). The CDR3 is CASSGSNEQFF. The DNA for the CDR3 is TGTGCCAGTAGCGGGAGCAATGAGCAGTTCTTC. The full variable domain, with the rest looked up from reference TRBV19 and TRBJ2-1, is DGGITQSPKYLFRKEGQNVTLSCEQNLNHDAMYWYRQDPGQGLRLIYYSQIVNDFQKGDIAEGYSVSREKKESFPLTVTSAQKNPTAFYLCASSGSNEQFFGPGTRLTVL.

V is TRBV2 and J is TRBJ1-5; maybe TRBD1 (5 bases). V lost 7 bases and J 5 bases, leaving 9 bases between the germline ends. This CDR3 has 12 amino acids. The germline CDR1 and CDR2 sequences are SNHLY and FYNNEI. DNA for the CDR3: TGTGCCAGCACACGAGGGGATCAGCCCCAGCATTTT. It translates to CASTRGDQPQHF.